This T cell receptor beta chain was obtained from a study of T-cell memory formation after mild COVID-19. For the study at large: Among the donors, TCR clusters were largely specific to each donor. Study-wide findings and caveats: Clones shrinking from day 15 to 85 showed even CD4/CD8 mixes; later expanders tilted CD4+. In pre-infection memory, a portion of responding clones appeared, which suggested that cross-reactive memory joined.

Germline V gives CDR1 SGHRS, CDR2 YFSETQ. The germline V and J ends were trimmed by 4 bases and 6 bases, with 15 bases remaining between them. The CDR3 length is 14 residues. 5'RACE with constant-segment primers built TCRalpha and TCRbeta cDNA libraries with UMIs. TCRdb reanalysed the 5' RACE reads using MiXCR and keeps one entry per CDR3 protein. The sample has around 310,000 distinct CDR3 sequences, 13% to 15% seen once. This clonotype was recorded at least ten times. Antigen unknown. The chain carries TRBV5-1 and TRBJ2-3, with a tentative D call TRBD1 (6 bases). This clonotype was sampled from a man younger than 30 who had mild COVID-19 (a few samples of this study predate the infection). Cell type and time point are not known. Sequencing input: PBMCs or a T cell subset sorted from them (not recorded which). The CDR3 reads CASSPDSSWDTQYF. The DNA of the CDR3 is TGCGCCAGCAGCCCGGACAGCAGCTGGGATACGCAGTATTTT.